Listed below are T cell receptor beta chains from one sample, sequenced in a study of blood T cell repertoires in COVID-19. Data came from immunoSEQ multiplex PCR; TCRdb stores just in-frame clones and leaves some out. The data contain 200,000 to 250,000 clones, 70% to 90% of them singletons. Material for sequencing was peripheral blood. The source of these receptors is a woman under 30 who had recovered from COVID-19. The conserved cysteine and the conserved F or W are not part of the CDR3 here.

v_gene	j_gene	CDR3aa
TRBV13	TRBJ2-3	ASKRGPGTKDADTQY
TRBV6-2/TRBV6-3	TRBJ1-4	ASSYSGRNEKLF
TRBV6-5	TRBJ1-6	ASSYSKTATQALH
TRBV6-4	TRBJ1-1	ASSDSAGAPEAF
TRBV3-1/TRBV3-2	TRBJ2-2	ASSQATGLIVRGTGELF
TRBV10-3	TRBJ1-1	AISDAGDTEAF
TRBV5-6	TRBJ2-2	ASSLGGSSTGELF
TRBV5-4	TRBJ2-7	ASSTENYEQY
TRBV9	TRBJ1-1	ASSPTGMGGETEAF
TRBV7-2	TRBJ1-5	ASSPGQGYQPQH
TRBV9	TRBJ2-2	ASSPTSGGPTPGELF
TRBV10-3	TRBJ2-1	AISESTSPPDEQF
TRBV28	TRBJ2-2	ASSRQVPGELF
TRBV4-1	TRBJ2-7	ATRMRAVDSYEQY
TRBV19	TRBJ2-1	ASSAQMTDDEQF
TRBV7-7	TRBJ2-2	ATRGSHPRELF
TRBV10-1	TRBJ2-7	ASSEKRTGVEQY
TRBV11-2	TRBJ2-7	ASSGDWAYEQY
TRBV18	TRBJ1-2	ASSPSILMAGGDGYT
TRBV7-6	TRBJ2-7	ASSLSGGDYLSEQY
TRBV29-1	TRBJ2-7	SVRTGAGGEQY
TRBV27	TRBJ1-1	ASSPLGTGNTEAF
TRBV27	TRBJ2-3	ASSLLAGEGTDTQY